These T cell receptor beta chains were read from a single sample in a study of Ad26.COV2.S vaccination and SARS-CoV-2 variants. Generated by immunoSEQ multiplex PCR, the TCRdb table keeps only in-frame clones and is missing some. The data hold about 370,000 clones, with roughly nine tenths observed a single time. Material: peripheral blood, obtained in a trial of Ad26.COV2.S vaccine versus placebo. Receptors originate from a person between 18 and 60 years old who received the Ad26.COV2.S COVID-19 vaccine or a placebo. Both conserved end residues are part of each CDR3. A D gene is named only where the DNA matches it firmly. Clone size is not always given. Where it is, it says once, few, many or a class for expanded clones.

d_call clone_size j_call v_call cdr3_length cdr3_nt cdr3_aa
TRBD1 once TRBJ1-2 TRBV2 13 TGTGCCAGCAGTGTACAGGGGGCGCTTGGCTACACCTTC CASSVQGALGYTF
NA NA TRBJ1-4 TRBV29-1 13 TGCAGCGTTTCCCAGCGAGCCACTGAAAAACTGTTTTTT CSVSQRATEKLFF
NA NA TRBJ2-2 TRBV7-9 14 TGTGCCAGCAGCTTTAGGGGGTCGGCCGGGGAGCTGTTTTTT CASSFRGSAGELFF
TRBD1 NA TRBJ2-7 TRBV9 13 TGTGCCAGCAGCGTAGTGACAGGGGGGGAGCAGTACTTC CASSVVTGGEQYF
NA once TRBJ2-3 TRBV5-4 14 TGTGCCAGCAGCTTATCGGGGAATCCAGATACGCAGTATTTT CASSLSGNPDTQYF
TRBD1 NA TRBJ1-2 TRBV6-5 14 TGTGCCAGCAGTTACAGGGGGCAGGGCTATGGCTACACCTTC CASSYRGQGYGYTF
TRBD1 NA TRBJ2-7 TRBV6-5 15 TGTGCCAGCAGTTACGGGACAGGGAGAGAGTACGAGCAGTACTTC CASSYGTGREYEQYF
TRBD1 NA TRBJ2-7 TRBV18 15 TGTGCCAGCTCACCAGTAGAGGGGGCAGTCTACGAGCAGTACTTC CASSPVEGAVYEQYF
TRBD1 NA TRBJ1-2 TRBV4-1 18 TGCGCCAGCAGCCCCTCCCGGACAGGGGGAGTAAGGATTCTTGGCTACACCTTC CASSPSRTGGVRILGYTF
TRBD1 NA TRBJ1-2 TRBV6-5 14 TGTGCCAGCAGTTTCAGGGGGCGAGACTATGGCTACACCTTC CASSFRGRDYGYTF
NA NA TRBJ1-1 TRBV12-3/TRBV12-4 13 TGTGCCAGCAGTTTGGGGGGTCTCACTGAAGCTTTCTTT CASSLGGLTEAFF
NA NA TRBJ1-5 TRBV28 15 TGTGCCAGCAGTCGGCGGGGAGGGCCCAAGGAGCCCCAGCATTTT CASSRRGGPKEPQHF
NA NA TRBJ1-2 TRBV30 13 TGTGCCTGGAGGAAGACGGCTAACTATGGCTACACCTTC CAWRKTANYGYTF
NA NA TRBJ2-6 TRBV19 17 TGTGCCAGTAGTGAGCCGGGTCGAGGACGAGGGGCCAACGTCCTGACTTTC CASSEPGRGRGANVLTF
TRBD2 NA TRBJ2-1 TRBV6-5 16 TGTGCCAGCAGTTCCACCTCTAGCGGGGGGGCCAATGAGCAGTTCTTC CASSSTSSGGANEQFF
TRBD2 NA TRBJ2-5 TRBV27 16 TGTGCCAGCAGTTTATGGGCTAGCGGGCCAGAAGAGACCCAGTACTTC CASSLWASGPEETQYF